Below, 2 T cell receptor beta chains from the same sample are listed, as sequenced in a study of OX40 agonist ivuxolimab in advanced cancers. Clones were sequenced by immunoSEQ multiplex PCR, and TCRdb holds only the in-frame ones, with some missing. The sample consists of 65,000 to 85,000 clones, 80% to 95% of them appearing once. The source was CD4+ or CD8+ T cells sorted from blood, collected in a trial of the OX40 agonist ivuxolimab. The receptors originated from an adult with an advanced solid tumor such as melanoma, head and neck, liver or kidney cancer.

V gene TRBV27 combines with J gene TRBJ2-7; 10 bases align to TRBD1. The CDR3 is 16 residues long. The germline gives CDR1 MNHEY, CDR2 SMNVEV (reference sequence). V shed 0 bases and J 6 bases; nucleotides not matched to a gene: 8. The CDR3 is CASSLSVGTGVIEQYF. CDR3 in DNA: TGTGCCAGCAGTTTATCGGTCGGGACAGGGGTAATCGAGCAGTACTTC.

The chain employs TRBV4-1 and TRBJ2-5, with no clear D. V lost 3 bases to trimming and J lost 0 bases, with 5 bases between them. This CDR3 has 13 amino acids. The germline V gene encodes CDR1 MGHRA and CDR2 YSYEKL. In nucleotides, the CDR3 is TGCGCCAGCAGCCAGTACAACCAAGAGACCCAGTACTTC. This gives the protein CASSQYNQETQYF.